This is a list of T cell receptor beta chains from one sample in a study of T cells in Graves' hyperthyroidism and ophthalmopathy. TCRdb reprocessed the multiplex PCR reads with MiXCR, giving one entry per CDR3 protein. The table lists 600,000 to 900,000 distinct CDR3 sequences, over 15% of them singletons. Specimen: blood. The receptors shown here come from a man aged 18 to 35 with Graves' hyperthyroidism. Both conserved end residues are part of each CDR3. Fields, in order: V gene, D gene, clone size, J gene, CDR3 protein, CDR3 DNA. The D gene is left open where the match is weak. Size is omitted from some rows. Given values are once, few, many or a class for expanded clones.

V: TRBV4-1
D: TRBD2
size: .
J: TRBJ2-2
CDR3: CASSQVGAGDETGELFF
DNA: TGCGCCAGCAGCCAAGTTGGAGCGGGAGATGAGACCGGGGAGCTGTTTTTT

V: TRBV20-1
D: TRBD2
size: .
J: TRBJ2-1
CDR3: CSARWVAGYNEQFF
DNA: TGCAGTGCTAGATGGGTAGCGGGGTACAATGAGCAGTTCTTC

V: TRBV19
D: .
size: few
J: TRBJ2-1
CDR3: CASSIHRANEQFF
DNA: TGTGCCAGTAGTATCCACCGAGCCAATGAGCAGTTCTTC

V: TRBV28
D: .
size: many
J: TRBJ2-7
CDR3: CASNQDTYEQYF
DNA: TGTGCCAGCAATCAGGACACCTACGAGCAGTACTTC

V: TRBV2
D: .
size: many
J: TRBJ1-6
CDR3: CASTSGLVPLHF
DNA: TGTGCCAGCACCTCGGGACTCGTACCCCTCCACTTT

V: TRBV28
D: .
size: few
J: TRBJ2-2
CDR3: CASSLWGKGTGELFF
DNA: TGTGCCAGCAGTTTATGGGGGAAGGGTACCGGGGAGCTGTTTTTT

V: TRBV11-3
D: .
size: many
J: TRBJ2-1
CDR3: CASSLGRRETYNEQFF
DNA: TGTGCCAGCAGCTTAGGCCGACGGGAGACCTACAATGAGCAGTTCTTC

V: TRBV6-5
D: .
size: .
J: TRBJ2-1
CDR3: CASNIGLYNEQFF
DNA: TGTGCCAGCAATATAGGACTCTACAATGAGCAGTTCTTC

V: TRBV18
D: TRBD1
size: many
J: TRBJ2-7
CDR3: CASSPEDRDAYEQYF
DNA: TGTGCCAGCTCACCCGAGGACAGGGACGCCTACGAGCAGTACTTC

V: TRBV6-2/TRBV6-3
D: .
size: few
J: TRBJ2-3
CDR3: CASSAAGTTDTQYF
DNA: TGTGCCAGCAGTGCCGCCGGGACTACAGATACGCAGTATTTT

V: TRBV7-9
D: .
size: .
J: TRBJ1-1
CDR3: CASKEGEVNTEAFF
DNA: TGTGCCAGCAAGGAGGGGGAGGTGAACACTGAAGCTTTCTTT

V: TRBV12-3/TRBV12-4
D: .
size: many
J: TRBJ1-5
CDR3: CASSSWDNYQPQHF
DNA: TGTGCCAGCAGTTCCTGGGACAATTATCAGCCCCAGCATTTT

V: TRBV6-5
D: .
size: .
J: TRBJ2-7
CDR3: CASSYALPGAAYEQYF
DNA: TGTGCCAGCAGTTACGCCCTCCCGGGAGCTGCCTACGAGCAGTACTTC

V: TRBV6-1
D: TRBD2
size: few
J: TRBJ2-7
CDR3: CASCLTSEYEQYF
DNA: TGTGCCTCCTGCCTGACTAGCGAGTACGAGCAGTACTTC

V: TRBV18
D: .
size: many
J: TRBJ2-5
CDR3: CASSPRQDETQYF
DNA: TGTGCCAGCTCACCCCGACAGGACGAGACCCAGTACTTC

V: TRBV6-5
D: TRBD2
size: .
J: TRBJ2-2
CDR3: CASSYSSGVAGELFF
DNA: TGTGCCAGCAGTTACTCGAGCGGGGTTGCCGGGGAGCTGTTTTTT

V: TRBV3-1
D: TRBD2
size: .
J: TRBJ2-1
CDR3: CASTPSGTSGRNEQFF
DNA: TGTGCCAGCACCCCAAGCGGGACTAGCGGGAGAAATGAGCAGTTCTTC

V: TRBV5-1
D: TRBD1
size: many
J: TRBJ2-1
CDR3: CASSSDRPSSYNEQFF
DNA: TGCGCCAGCAGCTCGGACAGGCCGAGCTCCTACAATGAGCAGTTCTTC

V: TRBV2
D: TRBD2
size: many
J: TRBJ2-7
CDR3: CATATSGSHEQYF
DNA: TGTGCCACCGCGACTAGCGGGAGCCACGAGCAGTACTTC

V: TRBV12-3/TRBV12-4
D: .
size: many
J: TRBJ1-1
CDR3: CASSRDSQNTEAFF
DNA: TGTGCCAGCAGTCGAGACAGTCAGAACACTGAAGCTTTCTTT

V: TRBV3-1
D: .
size: many
J: TRBJ2-7
CDR3: CASSPAPGRISYEQYF
DNA: TGTGCCAGCAGCCCCGCCCCAGGCCGAATCTCCTACGAGCAGTACTTC

V: TRBV2
D: TRBD2
size: many
J: TRBJ2-2
CDR3: CASSEGGGWVGELFF
DNA: TGTGCCAGCAGTGAGGGGGGGGGATGGGTCGGGGAGCTGTTTTTT

V: TRBV20-1
D: TRBD2
size: .
J: TRBJ2-7
CDR3: CSATPGLADLYEQYF
DNA: TGCAGTGCAACCCCGGGACTAGCGGATCTGTACGAGCAGTACTTC

V: TRBV7-9
D: .
size: .
J: TRBJ2-7
CDR3: CASSLAATEQYF
DNA: TGTGCCAGCAGCTTAGCGGCTACCGAGCAGTACTTC

V: TRBV6-2/TRBV6-3
D: .
size: many
J: TRBJ2-7
CDR3: CASSRDTTYEGQYF
DNA: TGTGCCAGCAGCCGAGACACTACATACGAGGGGCAGTACTTC

V: TRBV27
D: .
size: many
J: TRBJ2-1
CDR3: CASSSVGDNEQFF
DNA: TGTGCCAGCAGCTCCGTCGGGGACAATGAGCAGTTCTTC

V: TRBV30
D: .
size: many
J: TRBJ2-2
CDR3: CARGHLLNTGELFF
DNA: TGTGCTAGGGGACACCTACTGAACACCGGGGAGCTGTTTTTT

V: TRBV2
D: TRBD2
size: .
J: TRBJ2-3
CDR3: CASSSPGLAGGSETDTQYF
DNA: TGTGCCAGCAGTAGCCCGGGACTAGCGGGAGGAAGTGAGACAGATACGCAGTATTTT

V: TRBV3-1
D: .
size: few
J: TRBJ2-7
CDR3: CASSQRAEQYF
DNA: TGTGCCAGCAGCCAACGTGCAGAGCAGTACTTC

V: TRBV3-2
D: .
size: .
J: TRBJ1-1
CDR3: CASSQDPRRGPTEAFF
DNA: TGTGCCAGCAGCCAAGATCCGAGGAGGGGTCCCACTGAAGCTTTCTTT

V: TRBV28
D: .
size: many
J: TRBJ2-7
CDR3: CASNLESSYSYEQYF
DNA: TGTGCCAGCAACTTGGAGTCATCCTACTCCTACGAGCAGTACTTC

V: TRBV5-1
D: TRBD2
size: .
J: TRBJ2-1
CDR3: CANSKGLAETNEQFF
DNA: TGCGCCAACAGTAAGGGACTAGCGGAAACCAATGAGCAGTTCTTC

V: TRBV9
D: TRBD2
size: .
J: TRBJ2-7
CDR3: CASSPRGSGRTPLYEQYF
DNA: TGTGCCAGCAGCCCCCGGGGGAGCGGGAGAACCCCTCTCTACGAGCAGTACTTC

V: TRBV20-1
D: .
size: many
J: TRBJ2-1
CDR3: CSARGLGTNEQFF
DNA: TGCAGTGCGCGGGGGCTAGGAACCAATGAGCAGTTCTTC

V: TRBV9
D: .
size: .
J: TRBJ1-6
CDR3: CASSPDPRQPSSYNSPLHF
DNA: TGTGCCAGCAGCCCCGATCCCAGACAGCCGAGCTCCTATAATTCACCCCTCCACTTT

V: TRBV28
D: TRBD2
size: many
J: TRBJ2-7
CDR3: CASRLRTSGRYEQYF
DNA: TGTGCCAGCAGGTTGAGGACTAGCGGGAGGTACGAGCAGTACTTC

V: TRBV4-2
D: .
size: few
J: TRBJ1-2
CDR3: CASSQDAQLANYGYTF
DNA: TGTGCCAGCAGCCAAGATGCTCAGTTAGCTAACTATGGCTACACCTTC

V: TRBV28
D: .
size: .
J: TRBJ1-3
CDR3: CASSQGGGGHSAGNTIYF
DNA: TGTGCCAGCAGCCAAGGGGGGGGGGGGCATTCAGCTGGAAACACCATATATTTT

V: TRBV12-5
D: TRBD2
size: many
J: TRBJ2-1
CDR3: CASGLDRGAGGPLSYNEQFF
DNA: TGTGCTAGTGGTTTAGACCGTGGAGCGGGAGGGCCCCTATCCTACAATGAGCAGTTCTTC

V: TRBV7-3
D: TRBD1
size: .
J: TRBJ1-2
CDR3: CASSPGGQARGDGYTF
DNA: TGTGCCAGCAGCCCAGGGGGGCAGGCACGAGGGGATGGCTACACCTTC

V: TRBV11-3
D: .
size: .
J: TRBJ1-3
CDR3: CAGSLAGSSGNTIYF
DNA: TGTGCCGGCAGCTTAGCAGGGTCCTCTGGAAACACCATATATTTT

V: TRBV9
D: .
size: .
J: TRBJ1-1
CDR3: CASSVGRTPTVNEAFF
DNA: TGTGCCAGCAGCGTAGGGCGGACCCCCACAGTTAATGAAGCTTTCTTT

V: TRBV27
D: TRBD2
size: many
J: TRBJ2-1
CDR3: CASSPSGRVYNEQFF
DNA: TGTGCCAGCAGCCCTAGCGGGAGGGTCTACAATGAGCAGTTCTTC

V: TRBV6-1
D: TRBD2
size: .
J: TRBJ2-1
CDR3: CAGSLGLAGGVGEQFF
DNA: TGTGCCGGCTCCCTAGGACTAGCGGGAGGGGTGGGTGAGCAGTTCTTC

V: TRBV3-1
D: TRBD1
size: many
J: TRBJ1-5
CDR3: CASSQVDRARNQPQHF
DNA: TGTGCCAGCAGCCAAGTGGACAGGGCACGCAATCAGCCCCAGCATTTT

V: TRBV20-1
D: .
size: few
J: TRBJ2-3
CDR3: CSARDLRRSSTDTQYF
DNA: TGCAGTGCTAGAGATTTAAGGCGGAGCTCCACAGATACGCAGTATTTT

V: TRBV28
D: TRBD1
size: many
J: TRBJ1-5
CDR3: CASREQGVNQPQHF
DNA: TGTGCCAGCAGGGAACAGGGGGTCAATCAGCCCCAGCATTTT

V: TRBV19
D: TRBD2
size: .
J: TRBJ2-5
CDR3: CASSSRGWGEGIGETQYF
DNA: TGTGCCAGTAGTTCCCGAGGTTGGGGGGAGGGAATAGGAGAGACCCAGTACTTC

V: TRBV5-1
D: TRBD2
size: many
J: TRBJ2-3
CDR3: CASSLELAVTDTQYF
DNA: TGCGCCAGCAGCTTGGAACTAGCGGTCACAGATACGCAGTATTTT

V: TRBV28
D: .
size: many
J: TRBJ1-1
CDR3: CATSRDLPSLNTEAFF
DNA: TGTGCCACCTCCCGGGACCTCCCCTCCCTGAACACTGAAGCTTTCTTT